The rows below give T cell receptor beta chains drawn from one sample of a study of pediatric ulcerative colitis. TCRdb keeps only in-frame clones here, not all; method: immunoSEQ multiplex PCR. The sample contains over 35,000 clones, roughly 80% of which appear only once. Sequences were obtained from blood. These receptors originate from a girl aged 10 to 17 with moderate ulcerative colitis. Both conserved end residues are part of each CDR3. A D gene is named only where the DNA matches it firmly. Clone size is shown for a subset of rows, as once, few, many or a class of expanded clone.

abundance,d_gene,j_gene,v_gene,CDR3aa,CDR3nt
once,NA,TRBJ1-2,TRBV10-3,CAISEPPRLANYGYTF,TGTGCCATCAGTGAGCCCCCTCGCCTAGCTAACTATGGCTACACCTTC
once,TRBD1,TRBJ2-7,TRBV29-1,CSVGRGRYEQYF,TGCAGCGTCGGCAGGGGGCGCTACGAGCAGTACTTC
NA,TRBD2,TRBJ2-5,TRBV7-6,CASSLAGTSGRAGETQYF,TGTGCCAGCAGCTTAGCCGGGACTAGCGGGAGGGCCGGGGAGACCCAGTACTTC
NA,NA,TRBJ2-3,TRBV10-3,CAISERGSSTDTQYF,TGTGCCATCAGTGAACGAGGATCTAGCACAGATACGCAGTATTTT
once,TRBD1,TRBJ2-2,TRBV5-1,CASSFGQGARTGELFF,TGCGCCAGCAGCTTTGGACAGGGGGCGCGTACCGGGGAGCTGTTTTTT
NA,NA,TRBJ1-2,TRBV7-3,CASSLDGSYGYTF,TGTGCCAGCAGTTTGGACGGGTCGTATGGCTACACCTTC
NA,NA,TRBJ2-2,TRBV7-3,CASSLSRDTGELFF,TGTGCCAGCAGCTTAAGTCGCGACACCGGGGAGCTGTTTTTT
NA,NA,TRBJ1-1,TRBV4-1,CASSQGGGNTEAFF,TGCGCCAGCAGCCAAGGGGGGGGGAACACTGAAGCTTTCTTT
NA,NA,TRBJ2-7,TRBV4-2,CASSQSVEGEQYF,TGTGCCAGCAGCCAGTCAGTTGAGGGAGAGCAGTACTTC
NA,TRBD2,TRBJ2-5,TRBV4-1,CASSQLLLVAGVETQYF,TGCGCCAGCAGCCAGCTCCTTCTGGTAGCGGGAGTGGAGACCCAGTACTTC
NA,TRBD1,TRBJ1-2,TRBV15,CATSRDRDRVVQGYTF,TGTGCCACCAGCAGAGACCGGGACAGGGTGGTTCAGGGCTACACCTTC